The 32 T cell receptor beta chains listed next were all sequenced from one sample in a study of T cells expressing NK-cell markers. TCRdb reprocessed the 5' RACE reads and stores each CDR3 protein as one record, lacking DNA. The sample is made up of approximately 150,000 distinct CDR3 sequences, and the top ten hold 9% to 15% of it. The sequenced material came from blood T cells: a sorted CD56 or NKG2C T cell subset, CD4+ or CD8+ T cells, or bulk PBMC T cells (not recorded which). The receptors here all came from a man between 18 and 29 years old in good health.

This chain uses TRBV5-6 with TRBJ2-1. This CDR3 has 12 amino acids. Germline V gene data show CDR1 as SGHDT and CDR2 as YYEEEE. CDR3: CASSLSGDEQFF.

This chain uses TRBV21-1 with TRBJ1-2; TCRdb names TRBD1, which stays unverified in the absence of DNA. TRBV21-1 represents a pseudogene. There are 15 residues in the CDR3. CDR3 sequence reads: CASSNWTGLVYGYTF.

The chain uses TRBV7-6 and TRBJ1-3; the D call of TRBD1 rests on TCRdb alone, since no DNA is present to check it. The CDR3 has 16 residues. Germline V gene lookup returns CDR1 SGHVS and CDR2 FNYEAQ. This chain's CDR3 is CASSTRQGTSGNTIYF.

V is TRBV3-1 and J is TRBJ2-7; as DNA is missing, the TRBD1 call by TCRdb cannot be tested. The CDR3 loop spans 16 amino acids. CDR1 LGHDT and CDR2 YNNKEL come from the germline V gene (reference sequence). CDR3 in amino acids: CASSQDRMVGGYEQYF.

The chain has TRBV4-2 and TRBJ2-7; TCRdb lists TRBD1, though no DNA is available to test this call. CDR1 is LGHNA, CDR2 YNFKEQ, per germline. The CDR3 runs 17 residues. CDR3: CASSQFSRGAVSYEQYF.

V and J are TRBV9 and TRBJ1-1. Germline CDR1 reads SGDLS; CDR2 reads YYNGEE. CDR3 length: 15 residues. CDR3 sequence: CASSVTSSIRSEAFF.

This sequence joins TRBV7-3 and TRBJ2-3; TCRdb proposes TRBD2, but this gene call is untestable without DNA. This CDR3 is built from 13 residues. Germline CDR1 is SGHTA and CDR2 is FQGTGA. The CDR3 reads CASSLSAGDTQYF.

The gene calls are TRBV20-1 and TRBJ1-4; TCRdb designates TRBD1, a call that cannot be tested without DNA. CDR1 DFQATT and CDR2 SNEGSKA come from the germline V gene (reference sequence). CDR3 length: 14 amino acids. The CDR3: CSAMLGGWNEKLFF.

The CDR3 spells CASSPGTGRDTQYF. The chain carries TRBV6-1 and TRBJ2-3; absent DNA, TCRdb's TRBD1 call cannot be checked. Germline CDR1 and CDR2: MNHNS and SASEGT. The CDR3 covers 14 residues.

V and J are TRBV9 and TRBJ2-1; TCRdb indicates TRBD2, and absent DNA this call remains unverified. This CDR3 is built from 16 residues. Germline V gene lookup returns CDR1 SGDLS and CDR2 YYNGEE. The CDR3: CASSVAPGLDDHEQFF.

The chain joins TRBV6-1 to TRBJ1-4. The CDR3 has 15 amino acids. CDR1 and CDR2 from the germline V gene are MNHNS and SASEGT. Here the CDR3 reads CASQNNRASNEKLFF.

V is TRBV19 and J is TRBJ1-4; the TCRdb D gene call, TRBD1, has no DNA to confirm it. The CDR3 loop spans 17 amino acids. Germline CDR1 LNHDA, CDR2 SQIVND (reference sequence). This chain's CDR3 is CASSPPGQGASNEKLFF.

This chain uses TRBV7-9 with TRBJ2-1; TCRdb outputs TRBD2, but without DNA this stays unchecked. The CDR3 consists of 11 residues. Germline V gene sequence: CDR1 SEHNR, CDR2 FQNEAQ (reference sequence). The chain's CDR3 is CASSPGPEQFF.

This rearrangement joins TRBV7-2 to TRBJ2-3. There are 13 residues in the CDR3. In germline, CDR1 is SGHTA, CDR2 FQGNSA. The CDR3 protein is CASSPVLTDTQYF.

The chain couples TRBV7-9 to TRBJ1-1; TCRdb selects TRBD1, and the lack of DNA leaves this call unchecked. This CDR3 has 14 amino acids. The germline CDR1 and CDR2 sequences are SEHNR and FQNEAQ (reference sequence). The CDR3 sequence: CASSLGGGPWQAFF.

V gene TRBV29-1 combines with J gene TRBJ2-1; the TRBD1 assignment by TCRdb is unverifiable without DNA. The CDR3 is made up of 14 amino acids. The V gene's germline CDR1 is SQVTM and CDR2 ANQGSEA. The CDR3 loop is CSAGQWGAYNEQFF.

The chain carries TRBV29-1 and TRBJ1-2; TCRdb designates TRBD1, a call that cannot be tested without DNA. Germline CDR1 and CDR2: SQVTM and ANQGSEA. CDR3 length equals 13 residues. The chain's CDR3 is CSVDSGDNYGYTF.

The chain couples TRBV27 to TRBJ1-5. The CDR3 length is 14 residues. Germline values: CDR1 MNHEY, CDR2 SMNVEV (reference sequence). CDR3 in amino acids: CASSYRWGNQPQHF.

The chain is built from TRBV4-3 and TRBJ2-7. The length of the CDR3 is 17 residues. Germline lookup yields CDR1 LGHNA and CDR2 YSLEER. The CDR3 loop reads CASSQDWASGRTHEQYF.

The rearrangement uses TRBV5-1 and TRBJ2-1; TCRdb outputs TRBD2, but without DNA this stays unchecked. Germline V CDR1 and CDR2: SGHRS, YFSETQ. This CDR3 contains 17 residues. This CDR3 reads CASRTEKAGGPRNEQFF.

V usage is TRBV5-1 and J usage is TRBJ1-1. Per the germline V gene, CDR1 is SGHRS and CDR2 is YFSETQ. There are 17 residues in the CDR3. The CDR3 reads CASSWRGLGELDTEAFF.

This chain joins TRBV7-9 and TRBJ1-2; the D gene TCRdb calls, TRBD1, cannot be checked with no DNA. Germline loops: CDR1 SEHNR, CDR2 FQNEAQ (reference sequence). This CDR3 is 16 amino acids long. Here the CDR3 reads CASSSGGRSTNYGYTF.

V and J are TRBV5-4 and TRBJ1-2; TCRdb designates TRBD1, a call that cannot be tested without DNA. From germline, CDR1 is SGHNT and CDR2 YYREEE (reference sequence). The CDR3 runs 13 residues. The CDR3 spells CASGWDSGGSYTF.

The J gene is TRBJ2-1, the V gene TRBV6-1; checking the TCRdb D call of TRBD2 is not possible without DNA. CDR1 is MNHNS and CDR2 is SASEGT in the germline V gene. The CDR3 is made up of 16 amino acids. The CDR3 loop is CASTLLAGGSYNEQFF.

This CDR3 reads CAWDRGSTDTQYF. The gene calls are TRBV30 and TRBJ2-3. Germline CDR1 reads GTSNPN; CDR2 reads SVGIG (reference sequence). This CDR3 has 13 amino acids.

The chain carries TRBV2 and TRBJ2-7; TCRdb returns TRBD1, unconfirmable since there is no DNA. The CDR3 has 11 amino acids. CDR1 and CDR2 from the germline V gene are SNHLY and FYNNEI. This chain's CDR3 is CASSGQGVLVF.

This sequence joins TRBV2 and TRBJ2-1; absent DNA, TCRdb's TRBD1 call cannot be checked. In germline, CDR1 is SNHLY, CDR2 FYNNEI. The CDR3 extends over 14 amino acids. The CDR3 protein is CASSGQGENNEQFF.

The chain joins TRBV19 to TRBJ1-6. The CDR3 loop spans 13 amino acids. Germline lookup yields CDR1 LNHDA and CDR2 SQIVND (reference sequence). CDR3 region: CASSIAENSPLHF.

The rearrangement links TRBV7-2 to TRBJ2-1; TCRdb selects TRBD2, and the lack of DNA leaves this call unchecked. CDR3 length: 17 residues. CDR1 is SGHTA, CDR2 FQGNSA, per germline. The CDR3 loop reads CASSVGLAGGPGNEQFF.

The V gene is TRBV12-3 or TRBV12-4, the J gene TRBJ2-3. CDR3 length: 14 residues. The CDR3 protein is CASSLMASPHTQYF.

The rearrangement joins TRBV7-2 to TRBJ2-7; checking the TCRdb D call of TRBD2 is not possible without DNA. The CDR3 has 14 amino acids. Germline V gene lookup returns CDR1 SGHTA and CDR2 FQGNSA. The CDR3 here is CATGVGAGGYEQYF.

V is TRBV28 and J is TRBJ2-7; the TCRdb D gene call, TRBD2, has no DNA to confirm it. Per the germline V gene, CDR1 is MDHEN and CDR2 is SYDVKM. The CDR3 is 18 residues long. Here the CDR3 reads CASSFSLFTSGSSYEQYF.